A single sample gave rise to the 26 T cell receptor beta chains below, sequenced in a study of neoadjuvant anti-PD-1 for oral cavity cancer. TCRdb's table, derived via immunoSEQ multiplex PCR, lists solely in-frame clones and lacks some. Of approximately 68,000 clones listed, roughly nine tenths were seen once; the top ten hold 2.5% to 3%. As to time point: after neoadjuvant nivolumab, at surgical resection. The sequencing here drew on PBMCs, taken after nivolumab (anti-PD-1) treatment. The receptor set was obtained from a person between 40 and 80 years old with oral cavity squamous cell carcinoma.

This rearrangement joins TRBV9 to TRBJ2-7; D call uncertain. The CDR3 extends over 13 amino acids. Germline V gene sequence: CDR1 SGDLS, CDR2 YYNGEE. V lost 1 base and J lost 1, with 6 bases in between. CDR3 coding DNA: TGTGCCAGCAGCGTAAGCGTATCCTACGAGCAGTACTTC. This gives the protein CASSVSVSYEQYF.

The chain has TRBV11-2 and TRBJ2-1; 8 positions match TRBD2. This CDR3 region has 15 residues. Looked up from germline, CDR1 is SGHAT and CDR2 is FQNNGV. The trim removed 3 bases at V and 0 bases at J, leaving 1 base unmatched. The CDR3 protein is CASSFTSGSYNEQFF. CDR3 nucleotide sequence: TGTGCCAGCAGCTTTACTAGCGGCTCCTACAATGAGCAGTTCTTC. Drawing the rest from reference TRBV11-2 and TRBJ2-1, the complete variable domain is EAGVAQSPRYKIIEKRQSVAFWCNPISGHATLYWYQQILGQGPKLLIQFQNNGVVDDSQLPKDRFSAERLKGVDSTLKIQPAKLEDSAVYLCASSFTSGSYNEQFFGPGTRLTVL.

The CDR3 bases are TGTGCCTGGAGCGGGACAGGGGCACAGCCCCAGCATTTT. This gives the protein CAWSGTGAQPQHF. The gene calls are TRBV30 and TRBJ1-5; 10 nucleotides line up with TRBD1. There are 13 residues in the CDR3. Germline CDR1 is GTSNPN and CDR2 is SVGIG (reference sequence). V lost 3 bases, J lost 7 bases, and 3 bases stayed unmatched.

In its sample, this clone was seen a few times. J is TRBJ1-5 and V is TRBV10-3, with 7 bases aligning to TRBD1. The germline V gene encodes CDR1 ENHRY and CDR2 SYGVKD. There are 15 residues in the CDR3. After removal of 10 bases from V and 2 bases from J, the junction contained 11 bases not matched to a gene. CDR3 DNA: TGTGCCACCCAACAGGGGATTATGCGCAATCAGCCCCAGCATTTT. Translation gives CATQQGIMRNQPQHF.

This clone is medium-sized by share. The gene calls are TRBV7-8 and TRBJ1-5; no clear D. The CDR3 runs 15 residues. CDR1 is SGHVS and CDR2 is FQNEAQ in the germline V gene. V dropped 3 bases and J dropped 1 base, with 10 bases sitting between them. The CDR3 DNA is TGTGCCAGCAGCTTTGGAGTCGGGAGCAATCAGCCCCAGCATTTT. Protein product: CASSFGVGSNQPQHF.

The chain is built from TRBV4-1 and TRBJ1-4; tentative D call: TRBD1 (5 bases). Germline CDR1 is MGHRA and CDR2 is YSYEKL. Trimming pared 4 bases from V and 11 bases from J, leaving 17 bases between. CDR3 length: 14 residues. CDR3 loop: CASSRRPGVGKLFF. As DNA, the CDR3 is TGCGCCAGCAGCCGGAGGCCGGGGGTCGGGAAACTGTTTTTT.

The chain has TRBV11-2 and TRBJ1-4; 7 positions match TRBD1. This CDR3 contains 16 residues. Trimming at V came to 5 bases and at J to 5 bases, leaving 11 bases not matched to a gene. The germline CDR1 and CDR2 sequences are SGHAT and FQNNGV. In nucleotides, the CDR3 is TGTGCCAGCAGCCGATTACTGGGACAGACGAATGAAAAACTGTTTTTT. It codes for CASSRLLGQTNEKLFF.

Only a few counts were recorded for this clone. The chain recombines TRBV18 with TRBJ1-3; tentative D call: TRBD1 (6 bases). The V gene lost 3 bases and the J gene lost 0 bases, with 12 bases spanning the gap. Germline CDR1 and CDR2: KGHSH and LQKENI. CDR3 length: 16 residues. This CDR3 reads CASSPTGPSSGNTIYF. The CDR3 DNA reads TGTGCCAGCTCACCCACAGGGCCTAGCTCTGGAAACACCATATATTTT. Full variable domain (remainder filled in from reference TRBV18 and TRBJ1-3): NAGVMQNPRHLVRRRGQEARLRCSPMKGHSHVYWYRQLPEEGLKFMVYLQKENIIDESGMPKERFSAEFPKEGPSILRIQQVVRGDSAAYFCASSPTGPSSGNTIYFGEGSWLTVV.

The genes are TRBV10-2 and TRBJ1-3; perhaps TRBD1 as D (6 bases). Trimming left V 8 bases short and J 1 base short, with 12 bases between. The CDR3 is made up of 14 amino acids. Germline V CDR1 and CDR2: WSHSY, SAAADI. The CDR3 nucleotides are TGCGCCAGCCGGACAGCGGTTTCTGGAAACACCATATATTTT. This gives the protein CASRTAVSGNTIYF.

Only one count was recorded for this clone. The V call is TRBV19, the J call TRBJ1-5, with D maybe TRBD1 (5 bases). V gave up 7 bases and J gave up 7 bases, with 20 bases separating them. This CDR3 comprises 15 residues. The germline V gene has CDR1 LNHDA and CDR2 SQIVND (reference sequence). CDR3 amino acids: CASTVIAGFRQPQHF. In nucleotides, the CDR3 is TGTGCCAGTACCGTGATTGCAGGGTTTAGGCAGCCCCAGCATTTT.

The chain joins TRBV7-3 to TRBJ1-1; 9 bases match TRBD1. The V segment lost 5 bases and the J segment 6 bases; nucleotides outside the gene matches: 10. This CDR3 region has 15 residues. Germline V gene lookup returns CDR1 SGHTA and CDR2 FQGTGA. The CDR3 loop reads CASSRGQGRSAEAFF. CDR3 bases: TGTGCCAGCAGCCGCGGACAGGGGAGGTCCGCTGAAGCTTTCTTT.

The rearrangement links TRBV5-1 to TRBJ2-7; unclear D gene. Germline lookup yields CDR1 SGHRS and CDR2 YFSETQ. This CDR3 is 14 amino acids long. V gave up 2 bases and J gave up 2 bases, with 11 bases separating them. DNA of the CDR3: TGCGCCAGCAGCTTAGAGGACGTAGCCTACGAGCAGTACTTC. It codes for CASSLEDVAYEQYF. Complete variable domain (other parts from reference TRBV5-1 and TRBJ2-7): KAGVTQTPRYLIKTRGQQVTLSCSPISGHRSVSWYQQTPGQGLQFLFEYFSETQRNKGNFPGRFSGRQFSNSRSEMNVSTLELGDSALYLCASSLEDVAYEQYFGPGTRLTVT.

The V and J genes are TRBV9 and TRBJ1-6; D uncertain. The germline gives CDR1 SGDLS, CDR2 YYNGEE. V was trimmed by 7 bases and J by 9 bases, leaving 2 bases between them. The CDR3 runs to 9 residues. In DNA, the CDR3 is TGTGCCAGCGGTTCACCCCTCCACTTT. Translating gives CASGSPLHF.

V usage is TRBV6-1 and J usage is TRBJ2-3, with a possible D match to TRBD2 (6 bases). The germline V and J ends were trimmed by 2 bases and 5 bases, with 17 bases remaining between them. CDR1 and CDR2 (germline): MNHNS, SASEGT. The CDR3 has 16 amino acids. In DNA form, the CDR3 reads TGTGCCAGCAGTGAACGGGTCAGACTAGACTTAGATACGCAGTATTTT. As protein: CASSERVRLDLDTQYF.

The chain links TRBV18 to TRBJ2-2, with D uncertain. V lost 0 bases, J lost 4 bases, and 6 bases lay in between. This CDR3 comprises 14 residues. The germline V gene encodes CDR1 KGHSH and CDR2 LQKENI. CDR3 DNA: TGTGCCAGCTCACCACCTAGTTCCACCGGGGAGCTGTTTTTT. This encodes CASSPPSSTGELFF. Using reference TRBV18 and TRBJ2-2 for the parts outside the CDR3, the full variable domain is NAGVMQNPRHLVRRRGQEARLRCSPMKGHSHVYWYRQLPEEGLKFMVYLQKENIIDESGMPKERFSAEFPKEGPSILRIQQVVRGDSAAYFCASSPPSSTGELFFGEGSRLTVL.

This clone was found once. V usage is TRBV9 and J usage is TRBJ2-3, with D uncertain. This CDR3 comprises 15 residues. Germline-derived CDR1 and CDR2 are SGDLS and YYNGEE. Trimming took off 3 bases at V and 1 base at J, with 12 bases between the two ends. The CDR3 DNA is TGTGCCAGCAGCGCCCTGGGGTGGCGCACAGATACGCAGTATTTT. Its protein is CASSALGWRTDTQYF.

This clone was observed a few times. The chain carries TRBV13 and TRBJ1-3; D call uncertain. This CDR3 spans 16 amino acids. Germline values: CDR1 PRHDT, CDR2 FYEKMQ (reference sequence). V lost 3 bases and J 0 bases, leaving 12 bases between the germline ends. CDR3 sequence (DNA): TGTGCCAGCAGCTTTCATAGACGGAGCTCTGGAAACACCATATATTTT. Amino acids: CASSFHRRSSGNTIYF.

The chain couples TRBV11-2 to TRBJ2-7; 10 bases align to TRBD1. V lost 4 bases and J lost 4; bases outside the gene matches: 10. CDR3 length: 16 residues. Germline lookup yields CDR1 SGHAT and CDR2 FQNNGV. In DNA form, the CDR3 reads TGTGCCAGCAGCTCAGTCCGGGACAGGGGCCCTTACGAGCAGTACTTC. Residues: CASSSVRDRGPYEQYF.

The chain carries TRBV29-1 and TRBJ2-1; D is ambiguous. Germline loops: CDR1 SQVTM, CDR2 ANQGSEA. CDR3 size: 13 residues. V dropped 4 bases and J dropped 0 bases, with 7 bases sitting between them. The CDR3 bases are TGCAGCGTTGTAGCCAGCTCCTACAATGAGCAGTTCTTC. Amino acids: CSVVASSYNEQFF.

The chain is built from TRBV7-9 and TRBJ2-2; D is perhaps TRBD2 (6 bases). The CDR3 length is 16 residues. Germline V gives CDR1 SEHNR, CDR2 FQNEAQ (reference sequence). V was pared by 4 bases and J by 1 base, with 13 bases between. The CDR3 sequence: CASSSTGDWNTGELFF. CDR3 DNA: TGTGCCAGCAGCTCGACGGGGGACTGGAACACCGGGGAGCTGTTTTTT. Looking up the rest from reference TRBV7-9 and TRBJ2-2 gives the full variable domain: DTGVSQNPRHKITKRGQNVTFRCDPISEHNRLYWYRQTLGQGPEFLTYFQNEAQLEKSRLLSDRFSAERPKGSFSTLEIQRTEQGDSAMYLCASSSTGDWNTGELFFGEGSRLTVL.

This clone was detected a few times. The gene calls are TRBV6-1 and TRBJ2-6; no clear D gene. CDR3 size: 16 residues. The ends were cut back, 1 base at V and 0 bases at J, with 7 bases in the middle. CDR1 and CDR2 from the germline V gene are MNHNS and SASEGT. CDR3 in amino acids: CASSEVDSSGANVLTF. In nucleotides, the CDR3 is TGTGCCAGCAGTGAAGTCGATTCCTCTGGGGCCAACGTCCTGACTTTC.

The chain combines TRBV7-8 with TRBJ2-2; 8 bases match TRBD2. The CDR3 consists of 15 residues. CDR1 is SGHVS and CDR2 is FQNEAQ in the germline V gene. The J segment lost 5 bases and the V segment lost 5 bases, leaving 7 bases of the junction unmatched. In DNA form, the CDR3 reads TGTGCCAGCAGCACAAGACTAGCGAGGACCGGGGAGCTGTTTTTT. Translated, it gives CASSTRLARTGELFF.

The chain is built from TRBV6-1 and TRBJ2-7; 11 bases are a match to TRBD2. The V gene end was trimmed by 10 bases and the J gene end by 5 bases; junction bases not matched to a gene: 10. CDR1 is MNHNS and CDR2 is SASEGT in the germline V gene. The CDR3 covers 14 residues. The DNA for the CDR3 is TGTGCCACCACAATAGCGGGGGGGCATAACGAGCAGTACTTC. It codes for CATTIAGGHNEQYF.

The chain uses TRBV30 and TRBJ2-6; D gene unclear. CDR1 is GTSNPN, CDR2 SVGIG, per germline (reference sequence). The ends were cut back, 4 bases at V and 1 base at J, with 5 bases in the middle. The CDR3 sequence is 13 residues long. The CDR3 sequence is CAWKSSGANVLTF. In DNA form, the CDR3 reads TGTGCCTGGAAGTCTTCTGGGGCCAACGTCCTGACTTTC.

The chain carries TRBV10-3 and TRBJ2-1, with 8 bases matching TRBD2. With 3 bases clipped from V and 4 bases from J, the junction kept 8 bases outside the gene matches. This CDR3 is 16 amino acids long. Germline-derived CDR1 and CDR2 are ENHRY and SYGVKD. DNA of the CDR3: TGTGCCATCAGTGATGGTAGTCTAGCGGGTTACAATGAGCAGTTCTTC. Its translation: CAISDGSLAGYNEQFF.

This clone was found once. V usage is TRBV4-2 and J usage is TRBJ1-5; no reliable D call. Germline V gene data show CDR1 as LGHNA and CDR2 as YNFKEQ. CDR3 size: 13 residues. Trimming cost V 0 bases and J 6 bases, with 6 bases left between them. CDR3: CASSQEGFQPQHF. DNA of the CDR3: TGTGCCAGCAGCCAAGAAGGGTTTCAGCCCCAGCATTTT.